Presented here are 30 T cell receptor beta chains from one specimen sequenced in a study of early T cells in non-severe SARS-CoV-2 infection. From the 5' RACE reads, TCRdb called clonotypes with MiXCR, one entry per CDR3 protein. The sample yields approximately 38,000 distinct CDR3 sequences, under 4.5% seen once. Sequenced input: whole blood. The receptors originated from an adult who was a healthcare worker with PCR-confirmed SARS-CoV-2 infection or an uninfected control (not recorded which).

This clonotype was seen ten or more times. The rearrangement joins TRBV3-1 to TRBJ2-1; the D is unclear. Germline V gives CDR1 LGHDT, CDR2 YNNKEL (reference sequence). This CDR3 spans 13 amino acids. Trimming removed 2 bases from V and 3 bases from J, with 5 bases in between. As DNA, the CDR3 is TGTGCCAGCAGCCAATCTAACTACAATGAGCAGTTCTTC. It yields the protein CASSQSNYNEQFF.

In this sample, this clonotype turned up many times. V and J are TRBV7-9 and TRBJ2-2; D call uncertain. This CDR3 is built from 15 residues. Per germline, CDR1 SEHNR and CDR2 FQNEAQ (reference sequence). The V gene lost 0 bases and the J gene lost 1 base, with 6 bases spanning the gap. CDR3 nucleotide sequence: TGTGCCAGCAGCTTAGCCCTTTTGAACACCGGGGAGCTGTTTTTT. Protein sequence: CASSLALLNTGELFF.

This clonotype came up many times. The chain combines TRBV7-6 with TRBJ2-7, with D unresolved. Germline CDR1 reads SGHVS; CDR2 reads FNYEAQ. The CDR3 spans 14 residues. V lost 1 base, J lost 3 bases, and 10 bases lay in between. The CDR3 region has the DNA TGTGCCAGCAGCTTAGACCTGCGGAGCTACGAGCAGTACTTC. It codes for CASSLDLRSYEQYF.

This clonotype came up many times. This chain joins TRBV13 and TRBJ2-1; the D call may be TRBD1 or TRBD2 (5 bases each). Germline V gene lookup returns CDR1 PRHDT and CDR2 FYEKMQ (reference sequence). The V gene lost 1 base and the J gene lost 7 bases, with 23 bases spanning the gap. The CDR3 consists of 18 residues. The CDR3 DNA is TGTGCCAGCAGCTTAGTGGGTTCGGTAGCCCGGGGCCCGAATGAGCAGTTCTTC. It is translated as CASSLVGSVARGPNEQFF.

J is TRBJ2-7 and V is TRBV6-2 or TRBV6-3, with D uncertain. The CDR3 runs to 10 residues. Germline V gene sequence: CDR1 MNHEY, CDR2 SVGEGT. V dropped 9 bases and J dropped 2 bases, with 5 bases sitting between them. In DNA form, the CDR3 reads TGTGCCAGGGACCCCTACGAGCAGTACTTC. Protein: CARDPYEQYF.

This clonotype was seen many times. At one boundary the junction diverges from the germline segment, which might be a read error. The chain is built from TRBV7-8 and TRBJ1-1, with a tentative D call TRBD1 (5 bases). CDR3 length: 14 amino acids. Germline lookup yields CDR1 SGHVS and CDR2 FQNEAQ. The CDR3 nucleotides are TGTGCCAGCAGTTTAGAGGGGCGATTCCTTGATGCTTTCTTT. Translating it yields CASSLEGRFLDAFF.

This clonotype has a count of ten or more. The rearrangement joins TRBV6-2 or TRBV6-3 to TRBJ2-3, with 9 bases aligning to TRBD1. V shed 6 bases and J 2 bases; nucleotides not matched to a gene: 6. The V gene's germline CDR1 is MNHEY and CDR2 SVGEGT. The CDR3 runs 15 residues. CDR3 residues: CASRRTGASTDTQYF. CDR3 sequence (DNA): TGTGCCAGCAGGCGGACAGGGGCCTCCACAGATACGCAGTATTTT.

This clonotype showed up many times. The J gene is TRBJ2-7, the V gene TRBV3-1; the D is unclear. This CDR3 has 12 residues. Trimming cost V 3 bases and J 5 bases, with 8 bases left between them. Looked up from germline, CDR1 is LGHDT and CDR2 is YNNKEL (reference sequence). CDR3 nucleotides: TGTGCCAGCAGCCATTCGGGCCACGAGCAGTACTTC. This translates into CASSHSGHEQYF.

This clonotype was detected many times. This chain links TRBV2 with TRBJ2-7, with D possibly matching TRBD1 (7 bases). Trimming cost V 3 bases and J 3 bases, with 18 bases left between them. The CDR3 totals 16 residues. Germline CDR1 reads SNHLY; CDR2 reads FYNNEI. CDR3 in amino acids: CASSDERGRGHYEQYF. CDR3 coding DNA: TGTGCCAGCAGTGACGAGAGGGGGCGGGGCCACTACGAGCAGTACTTC.

The sample holds a few counts of this clonotype. The chain has TRBV6-2 or TRBV6-3 and TRBJ2-7; D not certain. The length of the CDR3 is 11 residues. V was clipped by 6 bases and J by 4 bases, with 7 bases between them. Germline-derived CDR1 and CDR2 are MNHEY and SVGEGT. CDR3 in DNA: TGTGCCAGCAGCTACAAGTACGAGCAGTACTTC. This codes for CASSYKYEQYF.

This clonotype was found many times. The chain joins TRBV7-3 to TRBJ2-1; 16 bases line up with TRBD2. Germline V lookup: CDR1 SGHTA, CDR2 FQGTGA. The CDR3 spans 17 residues. The V segment lost 5 bases and the J segment 8 bases; nucleotides outside the gene matches: 9. CDR3 loop: CASSLGLAGGLGDEQFF. DNA for the CDR3: TGTGCCAGCAGCCTGGGACTAGCGGGAGGGCTGGGGGATGAGCAGTTCTTC.

The rearrangement links TRBV7-9 to TRBJ2-7, with D possibly TRBD2 on 7 matching bases. The CDR3 is 13 amino acids. The V end lost 7 bases, the J end lost 6 bases, and 16 bases lay between the germline ends. Germline lookup yields CDR1 SEHNR and CDR2 FQNEAQ (reference sequence). The DNA of the CDR3 is TGTGCCAGCACACCGGCGGGGGCCGCCGAGCAGTACTTC. Its protein is CASTPAGAAEQYF. Full variable domain (missing parts from reference TRBV7-9 and TRBJ2-7): DTGVSQNPRHKITKRGQNVTFRCDPISEHNRLYWYRQTLGQGPEFLTYFQNEAQLEKSRLLSDRFSAERPKGSFSTLEIQRTEQGDSAMYLCASTPAGAAEQYFGPGTRLTVT.

This clonotype showed up many times. The rearrangement links TRBV20-1 to TRBJ2-7; possible D gene TRBD1, 6 bases. CDR1 is DFQATT and CDR2 is SNEGSKA in the germline V gene (reference sequence). Trimming took 6 bases from V and 3 from J, leaving 15 bases between them. The CDR3 sequence is 13 residues long. The CDR3, as DNA: TGCAGTGCCGAGACAGGAAGCGACTACGAGCAGTACTTC. Protein sequence: CSAETGSDYEQYF.

This clonotype was counted ten times or more. The chain is built from TRBV7-2 and TRBJ2-3; 9 nucleotides match TRBD1. Germline CDR1 is SGHTA and CDR2 is FQGNSA. The CDR3 is made up of 15 amino acids. V dropped 5 bases and J dropped 1; count of bases not matched to a gene: 4. Here the CDR3 reads CASSGTGKGTDTQYF. The DNA of the CDR3 is TGTGCCAGCAGCGGGACAGGGAAAGGCACAGATACGCAGTATTTT.

In this sample, this clonotype turned up many times. This chain links TRBV12-3 or TRBV12-4 with TRBJ2-5; the match to TRBD2 covers 9 bases. This CDR3 spans 15 amino acids. Losses at the gene ends were 3 bases for V and 4 bases for J; bases not matched to a gene: 6. In nucleotides, the CDR3 is TGTGCCAGCAGTTTCCATGGCGGGGGGGGAGAGACCCAGTACTTC. This sequence encodes CASSFHGGGGETQYF.

This clonotype was detected many times. V and J are TRBV4-2 and TRBJ1-1, with TRBD1 matching over 9 bases. Germline loops: CDR1 LGHNA, CDR2 YNFKEQ. The J segment lost 5 bases and the V segment lost 3 bases, leaving 10 bases of the junction unmatched. The CDR3 spans 16 residues. CDR3 region: CASSQNPGQGRTEAFF. The DNA of the CDR3 is TGTGCCAGCAGCCAGAACCCGGGACAGGGAAGGACTGAAGCTTTCTTT.

This clonotype was seen repeatedly, ten times or more. This chain connects TRBV6-6 to TRBJ1-1, with 7 bases that match TRBD1. The CDR3 has 13 amino acids. CDR1 and CDR2 from the germline V gene are MNHNY and SVGAGI (reference sequence). With 4 bases clipped from V and 4 bases from J, the junction kept 3 bases outside the gene matches. The CDR3 DNA is TGTGCCAGCAGTTCCCAGGGGGTCACTGAAGCTTTCTTT. The encoded protein is CASSSQGVTEAFF.

In its sample, this clonotype was seen many times. This chain links TRBV5-1 with TRBJ2-7; possible D gene TRBD1, 6 bases. V lost 3 bases to trimming and J lost 3 bases, with 16 bases between them. This CDR3 has 15 amino acids. Per the germline V gene, CDR1 is SGHRS and CDR2 is YFSETQ. The CDR3 is CASSSGPGTLYEQYF. CDR3 DNA sequence: TGCGCCAGCAGCTCCGGCCCCGGGACACTCTACGAGCAGTACTTC.

This clonotype has a count of ten or more. The chain combines TRBV7-7 with TRBJ2-1, with 9 bases fitting TRBD1. Germline trimming cut 5 bases from V and 7 bases from J; bases unmatched to any gene: 3. The CDR3 consists of 13 residues. Germline CDR1 SSHAT, CDR2 FNYEAQ (reference sequence). The CDR3 DNA is TGTGCCAGCAGCCACGGGACAGGGAATGAGCAGTTCTTC. It is translated as CASSHGTGNEQFF. Full variable domain (remainder filled in from reference TRBV7-7 and TRBJ2-1): GAGVSQSPRYKVTKRGQDVTLRCDPISSHATLYWYQQALGQGPEFLTYFNYEAQPDKSGLPSDRFSAERPEGSISTLTIQRTEQRDSAMYRCASSHGTGNEQFFGPGTRLTVL.

V usage is TRBV11-2 and J usage is TRBJ2-7, with 7 positions matching TRBD1. The CDR3 runs 12 residues. V lost 8 bases and J lost 4; bases outside the gene matches: 5. The germline gives CDR1 SGHAT, CDR2 FQNNGV. This chain's CDR3 is CASAGQAYEQYF. Written as DNA, the CDR3 is TGTGCCAGCGCCGGACAGGCGTACGAGCAGTACTTC.

In this sample, this clonotype turned up many times. The rearrangement links TRBV7-2 to TRBJ1-6, with D maybe TRBD1 (5 bases). CDR1 is SGHTA, CDR2 FQGNSA, per germline. The CDR3 has 16 amino acids. The ends were cut back, 3 bases at V and 9 bases at J, with 18 bases in the middle. The CDR3 DNA is TGTGCCAGCAGCTTCAACCGGGACCCACGGCCTTCACCCCTCCACTTT. Amino acids: CASSFNRDPRPSPLHF.

This clonotype was seen repeatedly, ten times or more. The rearrangement joins TRBV28 to TRBJ2-6; 12 bases are shared with TRBD1. CDR1 and CDR2 from the germline V gene are MDHEN and SYDVKM. V trimming: 3 bases; J trimming: 3 bases; junction bases outside the gene matches: 9. This CDR3 is 19 amino acids long. The CDR3 coding sequence is TGTGCCAGCAGTTTTCCTCCGGGACAGGGGGCGCTTGGGGCCAACGTCCTGACTTTC. Its protein is CASSFPPGQGALGANVLTF.

This chain joins TRBV4-2 and TRBJ1-6; maybe TRBD1 (5 bases). The germline CDR1 and CDR2 sequences are LGHNA and YNFKEQ. The V end was cut by 0 bases, the J end by 9 bases, with 9 bases between. This CDR3 has 14 residues. The CDR3 DNA reads as TGTGCCAGCAGCCAAGAGAGGGGAAGTTCACCCCTCCACTTT. Translated: CASSQERGSSPLHF.

This clonotype was recorded many times. This chain joins TRBV29-1 and TRBJ2-3; D is undetermined. The CDR3 is 11 amino acids. In germline, CDR1 is SQVTM, CDR2 ANQGSEA. V lost 1 base and J lost 5, with 4 bases in between. CDR3 protein: CSVEGLDTQYF. CDR3 nucleotides: TGCAGCGTTGAAGGGTTAGATACGCAGTATTTT.

J is TRBJ2-1 and V is TRBV5-1; the match to TRBD1 covers 8 bases. In germline, CDR1 is SGHRS, CDR2 YFSETQ. J was trimmed by 7 bases and V by 0 bases; bases with no gene match: 6. This CDR3 has 15 residues. This chain's CDR3 is CASSLARGQGNEQFF. The CDR3, as DNA: TGCGCCAGCAGCTTGGCCCGTGGACAGGGAAATGAGCAGTTCTTC.

The chain links TRBV12-3 or TRBV12-4 to TRBJ2-1; TRBD1 aligns across 9 bases. This CDR3 is built from 14 residues. V was pared by 3 bases and J by 8 bases, with 5 bases of the junction left unmatched. The CDR3 DNA is TGTGCCAGCAGTTTCCTTACAGGGGGCGATGAGCAGTTCTTC. Its protein product is CASSFLTGGDEQFF.

This clonotype was observed many times. The chain employs TRBV20-1 and TRBJ2-1; TRBD2 is a possible D gene (6 bases). There are 14 residues in the CDR3. Per the germline V gene, CDR1 is DFQATT and CDR2 is SNEGSKA (reference sequence). V gave up 8 bases and J gave up 0 bases, with 14 bases separating them. The CDR3, as DNA: TGCAGTACCACCCGGCGGGGCTCCTACAATGAGCAGTTCTTC. It codes for CSTTRRGSYNEQFF.

In its sample, this clonotype was seen many times. The chain uses TRBV5-1 and TRBJ2-3; a weak D match, TRBD1 (6 bases). Germline CDR1 reads SGHRS; CDR2 reads YFSETQ. V shed 2 bases and J shed 2 bases, with 15 bases lying between them. The CDR3 extends over 16 amino acids. CDR3 protein: CASSFGTTGVTDTQYF. The CDR3 DNA reads as TGCGCCAGCAGCTTCGGAACGACAGGCGTCACAGATACGCAGTATTTT. The whole variable domain, remainder taken from reference TRBV5-1 and TRBJ2-3, is KAGVTQTPRYLIKTRGQQVTLSCSPISGHRSVSWYQQTPGQGLQFLFEYFSETQRNKGNFPGRFSGRQFSNSRSEMNVSTLELGDSALYLCASSFGTTGVTDTQYFGPGTRLTVL.

This clonotype was recorded at least ten times. V gene TRBV5-4 combines with J gene TRBJ1-4, with TRBD1 identical over 7 bases. There are 14 residues in the CDR3. J was trimmed by 5 bases and V by 4 bases; bases with no gene match: 5. The germline V gene encodes CDR1 SGHNT and CDR2 YYREEE (reference sequence). The CDR3 coding sequence is TGTGCCAGCAGCACGGGACAGAGAAATGAAAAACTGTTTTTT. Protein product: CASSTGQRNEKLFF.

This clonotype came up many times. The chain is built from TRBV10-3 and TRBJ1-1; 8 nucleotides line up with TRBD1. Germline-derived CDR1 and CDR2 are ENHRY and SYGVKD. Trimming cost V 2 bases and J 0 bases; bases outside gene matches: 5. The CDR3 spans 16 residues. The CDR3: CAISEGQGSMNTEAFF. For the CDR3, the DNA is TGTGCCATCAGTGAGGGACAGGGTTCTATGAACACTGAAGCTTTCTTT.